These 28 T cell receptor beta chains share one sample of origin, sequenced in a study of control samples from healthy donors and cancer patients. Assay: immunoSEQ multiplex PCR; the TCRdb copy retains only in-frame clones and omits some. Here the sample spans around 160,000 clones, approximately 94% being singletons. The sample consisted of blood. All receptors come from a man aged 18 to 29 in good health.

The rearrangement uses TRBV25-1 and TRBJ2-7, with 8 bases fitting TRBD1. This CDR3 has 13 amino acids. Germline values: CDR1 MGHDK, CDR2 SYGVNS. V was pared by 9 bases and J by 3 bases, with 7 bases of the junction left unmatched. The CDR3 DNA reads TGTGCCAGTAGACCCGGGACAGGCTACGAGCAGTACTTC. This codes for CASRPGTGYEQYF.

This clone has only one observation. CDR3 DNA: TGTGCCAGCTTGGGAGCAGATACGCAGTATTTT. Its protein is CASLGADTQYF. The chain carries TRBV3-1 (or the pseudogene TRBV3-2) and TRBJ2-3, with D perhaps TRBD2 (5 bases). The germline V gene has CDR1 LGHDT and CDR2 YNNKEL (reference sequence). The CDR3 length is 11 residues. V lost 8 bases and J 4 bases, leaving 7 bases between the germline ends.

The V gene is TRBV6-4, the J gene TRBJ2-3; D perhaps matches TRBD2 (7 bases). Germline CDR1 reads MRHNA; CDR2 reads SNTAGT. Trimming removed 2 bases at V and 2 bases at J, with 11 bases between. The CDR3 has 15 amino acids. The CDR3 spells CASSDRAGATDTQYF. The CDR3 coding sequence is TGTGCCAGCAGTGACAGGGCGGGGGCCACAGATACGCAGTATTTT.

The chain has TRBV9 and TRBJ2-5, with D maybe TRBD2 (6 bases). This CDR3 is built from 14 residues. V shed 0 bases and J shed 5 bases, with 11 bases lying between them. Germline values: CDR1 SGDLS, CDR2 YYNGEE. The CDR3 loop reads CASSVVGGEETQYF. The CDR3 DNA reads TGTGCCAGCAGCGTAGTTGGAGGGGAGGAGACCCAGTACTTC.

This clone was seen just once. CDR3 coding DNA: TGTGCCAGCAGCCCGGACAGGGAATCCTACAATGAGCAGTTCTTC. Translation: CASSPDRESYNEQFF. The rearrangement joins TRBV6-6 to TRBJ2-1; 8 positions match TRBD1. Germline-derived CDR1 and CDR2 are MNHNY and SVGAGI (reference sequence). Unmatched junction bases numbered 5, after V lost 6 bases and J lost 1 base. There are 15 residues in the CDR3.

This chain links TRBV19 with TRBJ1-5; D may be TRBD1 (5 bases). CDR1 and CDR2 from the germline V gene are LNHDA and SQIVND (reference sequence). V was pared by 8 bases and J by 8 bases, with 16 bases between. There are 13 residues in the CDR3. For the CDR3, the DNA is TGTGCCAGTCACCAAAGGGGCAGGGAGCCCCAGCATTTT. It yields the protein CASHQRGREPQHF.

The chain carries TRBV19 and TRBJ2-1; D might be TRBD2 (5 bases). The CDR3 runs 15 residues. Per the germline V gene, CDR1 is LNHDA and CDR2 is SQIVND (reference sequence). V was cut by 9 bases and J by 6 bases, with 21 bases left in between. Here the CDR3 DNA reads TGTGCCAGCCAAGGACTGGAAGTTAACCCCAATGAGCAGTTCTTC. Amino acid sequence: CASQGLEVNPNEQFF.

The rearrangement uses TRBV11-2 and TRBJ2-3, with D uncertain. Germline V gene sequence: CDR1 SGHAT, CDR2 FQNNGV. V was clipped by 3 bases and J by 6 bases, with 4 bases between them. CDR3 length: 11 amino acids. CDR3 in DNA: TGTGCCAGCAGCTTTCTCGATACGCAGTATTTT. Translated, it gives CASSFLDTQYF.

This sequence joins TRBV19 and TRBJ2-2; TRBD2 aligns across 9 bases. In germline, CDR1 is LNHDA, CDR2 SQIVND (reference sequence). J gave up 4 bases and V 1 base, and 10 bases lay outside the gene matches. The CDR3 runs to 18 residues. DNA for the CDR3: TGTGCCAGTAGTATAGTTCTAGCGGGGCCTCCGAGCACCGGGGAGCTGTTTTTT. Protein: CASSIVLAGPPSTGELFF.

This chain joins TRBV29-1 and TRBJ1-1, with TRBD1 as a possible D gene (6 bases). The CDR3 contains 13 residues. Germline CDR1 is SQVTM and CDR2 is ANQGSEA. The V and J ends lost 6 bases and 4 bases respectively, with 15 bases between them. The CDR3 coding sequence is TGCAGCGTGGCGGGACATCGAGCCACTGAAGCTTTCTTT. It translates to CSVAGHRATEAFF. Full variable domain (remainder filled in from reference TRBV29-1 and TRBJ1-1): SAVISQKPSRDICQRGTSLTIQCQVDSQVTMMFWYRQQPGQSLTLIATANQGSEATYESGFVIDKFPISRPNLTFSTLTVSNMSPEDSSIYLCSVAGHRATEAFFGQGTRLTVV.

This clone showed up just a few times. This rearrangement joins TRBV5-1 to TRBJ1-3; no clear D. Germline assignment: CDR1 SGHRS and CDR2 YFSETQ. V lost 3 bases, J lost 4 bases, and 8 bases lay in between. This CDR3 region has 13 residues. The CDR3 DNA follows: TGCGCCAGCAGCTCGGTCCCAGGAAACACCATATATTTT. It translates to CASSSVPGNTIYF.

V usage is TRBV7-9 and J usage is TRBJ2-3, with 7 nucleotides matching TRBD2. Germline V lookup: CDR1 SEHNR, CDR2 FQNEAQ (reference sequence). The CDR3 extends over 12 amino acids. The trim removed 10 bases at V and 1 base at J, leaving 2 bases unmatched. CDR3 bases: TGTGCCACGGGGAGGGGCACAGATACGCAGTATTTT. The encoded protein is CATGRGTDTQYF.

The rearrangement joins TRBV7-9 to TRBJ2-2, with 10 bases lining up with TRBD2. Germline CDR1 and CDR2: SEHNR and FQNEAQ (reference sequence). Losses at the gene ends were 5 bases for V and 4 bases for J; bases not matched to a gene: 4. The CDR3 extends over 15 amino acids. Here the CDR3 reads CASSASGRGTGELFF. Written as DNA, the CDR3 is TGTGCCAGCAGCGCGAGCGGGAGGGGCACCGGGGAGCTGTTTTTT.

V and J are TRBV28 and TRBJ2-2; 9 nucleotides align to TRBD1. The CDR3 runs to 17 residues. V lost 3 bases, J lost 5 bases, and 10 bases stayed unmatched. CDR1 is MDHEN and CDR2 is SYDVKM in the germline V gene. The CDR3 protein is CASSLPRRQGGTGELFF. In DNA form, the CDR3 reads TGTGCCAGCAGTTTGCCGCGGCGACAGGGGGGGACCGGGGAGCTGTTTTTT.

This sequence joins TRBV27 and TRBJ1-2; D is unclear. Germline assignment: CDR1 MNHEY and CDR2 SMNVEV (reference sequence). The V gene lost 0 bases and the J gene lost 8 bases, with 10 bases spanning the gap. The CDR3 is 13 amino acids. This CDR3 is CASSLSRLNGYTF. CDR3 coding DNA: TGTGCCAGCAGTTTATCGCGGCTGAACGGCTACACCTTC.

The V and J genes are TRBV27 and TRBJ1-1; D gene uncertain. CDR1 is MNHEY, CDR2 SMNVEV, per germline (reference sequence). V dropped 2 bases and J dropped 4 bases, with 11 bases sitting between them. This CDR3 spans 14 amino acids. CDR3 loop: CASSLNRQATEAFF. CDR3 DNA: TGTGCCAGCAGTTTAAATAGGCAGGCCACTGAAGCTTTCTTT.

The chain couples TRBV30 to TRBJ2-7, with D hard to call. Trimming stripped 0 bases from V and 4 bases from J, with 7 bases between. Germline V gene sequence: CDR1 GTSNPN, CDR2 SVGIG (reference sequence). The CDR3 loop spans 12 amino acids. The CDR3 region is CAWSVAEYEQYF. The CDR3 nucleotides read TGTGCCTGGAGTGTGGCGGAGTACGAGCAGTACTTC.

CDR3 amino acids: CASSPLGQGLNEKLFF. Here the CDR3 DNA reads TGTGCCAGCAGTCCCCTGGGTCAGGGACTTAATGAAAAACTGTTTTTT. The V call is TRBV27, the J call TRBJ1-4; TRBD1 might be the D (5 bases). V was shortened by 5 bases and J by 4 bases, with 17 bases between the two germline ends. Germline-derived CDR1 and CDR2 are MNHEY and SMNVEV (reference sequence). The CDR3 consists of 16 residues.

As regards this clone: Other DNA sequences in this sample translate to the same CDR3. This sequence joins TRBV11-2 and TRBJ2-3; D remains unclear. The V end was cut by 1 base, the J end by 0 bases, with 5 bases between. Germline lookup yields CDR1 SGHAT and CDR2 FQNNGV. The CDR3 is made up of 14 amino acids. CDR3 sequence reads: CASSLAASTDTQYF. DNA of the CDR3: TGTGCCAGCAGCTTAGCCGCTAGCACAGATACGCAGTATTTT.

V and J are TRBV6-5 and TRBJ2-7; maybe TRBD2 (5 bases). V lost 5 bases, J lost 9 bases, and 17 bases lay in between. Germline V gene data show CDR1 as MNHEY and CDR2 as SVGAGI. The CDR3 totals 13 residues. CDR3 sequence (DNA): TGTGCCAGCAGTCAACGGCCTCAACGGGGGCAGTACTTC. This translates into CASSQRPQRGQYF.

The chain employs TRBV29-1 and TRBJ1-3; D unclear. The germline V gene encodes CDR1 SQVTM and CDR2 ANQGSEA. The CDR3 sequence is 12 residues long. V gave up 6 bases and J gave up 1 base, with 7 bases separating them. The chain's CDR3 is CSVGISGNTIYF. As DNA, the CDR3 is TGCAGCGTGGGGATTTCTGGAAACACCATATATTTT.

The chain is built from TRBV5-6 and TRBJ1-1, with a tentative D call TRBD1 (5 bases). Germline values: CDR1 SGHDT, CDR2 YYEEEE. Trimming took 2 bases from V and 4 from J, leaving 15 bases between them. The CDR3 consists of 15 residues. The CDR3 protein is CASSLGPPRGTEAFF. The CDR3 nucleotides read TGTGCCAGCAGCTTAGGACCCCCGAGGGGCACTGAAGCTTTCTTT.

This clone is a singleton in its sample. V usage is TRBV9 and J usage is TRBJ2-5; perhaps TRBD2 as D (5 bases). Germline V gene lookup returns CDR1 SGDLS and CDR2 YYNGEE. The CDR3 has 13 residues. V was clipped by 5 bases and J by 8 bases, with 16 bases between them. DNA of the CDR3: TGTGCCAGCAGTCCCGCCCCACGGGGTACCCAGTACTTC. It codes for CASSPAPRGTQYF.

The chain has TRBV29-1 and TRBJ1-5; TRBD1 matches at 7 bases. Germline trimming cut 1 base from V and 3 bases from J; bases unmatched to any gene: 12. The CDR3 has 17 amino acids. CDR1 and CDR2 from the germline V gene are SQVTM and ANQGSEA. The CDR3 spells CSVEVGAGGGSNQPQHF. In DNA form, the CDR3 reads TGCAGCGTTGAAGTGGGGGCGGGAGGGGGCTCCAATCAGCCCCAGCATTTT.

The genes are TRBV15 and TRBJ2-1; perhaps TRBD1 as D (6 bases). The germline V gene encodes CDR1 LNHNV and CDR2 YYDKDF (reference sequence). V lost 5 bases and J lost 5, with 16 bases in between. The CDR3 totals 15 residues. The DNA for the CDR3 is TGTGCCACCAGCGGGGTCAGGGGTCCAGACAATGAGCAGTTCTTC. It yields the protein CATSGVRGPDNEQFF.

This sequence joins TRBV7-2 and TRBJ2-1; TRBD1 might be the D (6 bases). The CDR3 length is 12 residues. In germline, CDR1 is SGHTA, CDR2 FQGNSA. V was clipped by 5 bases and J by 8 bases, with 10 bases between them. CDR3 coding DNA: TGTGCCAGCAGCCCGTGGACAGATGAGCAGTTCTTC. Amino acids: CASSPWTDEQFF.

This chain uses TRBV7-2 with TRBJ2-1, with D perhaps TRBD1 (7 bases). Trimming pared 3 bases from V and 2 bases from J, leaving 11 bases between. The CDR3 is 15 residues long. Germline V gene lookup returns CDR1 SGHTA and CDR2 FQGNSA. CDR3 nucleotides: TGTGCCAGCAGCTTTGACAGGGAGGCCTACAATGAGCAGTTCTTC. Protein product: CASSFDREAYNEQFF.

The gene calls are TRBV9 and TRBJ2-1, with TRBD1 matching over 7 bases. Germline V gene lookup returns CDR1 SGDLS and CDR2 YYNGEE. With V trimmed by 4 bases and J by 2 bases, 6 bases remained unmatched. The CDR3 sequence is 15 residues long. The CDR3 nucleotides read TGTGCCAGCAGCAGACGGGACAGAACCTACAATGAGCAGTTCTTC. Its protein product is CASSRRDRTYNEQFF. The full variable domain, its missing parts supplied by reference TRBV9 and TRBJ2-1, is DSGVTQTPKHLITATGQRVTLRCSPRSGDLSVYWYQQSLDQGLQFLIQYYNGEERAKGNILERFSAQQFPDLHSELNLSSLELGDSALYFCASSRRDRTYNEQFFGPGTRLTVL.